This T cell receptor (beta chain) was captured by sequencing in a study of tumor-infiltrating lymphocytes in localized non-small cell lung cancer. Study-level results: TCR sequencing covered a subset of patients with enough tissue. Tumor T-cell fraction from TCR sequencing was not associated with recurrence-free survival (p = 0.61).

Generated by immunoSEQ multiplex PCR, the TCRdb table keeps only in-frame clones and is missing some. The repertoire holds about 7,100 clones, with 70% to 80% as singletons. Judged by abundance, this clone is medium-sized. The antigen remains unidentified. CDR3 length equals 15 residues. Trimming stripped 7 bases from V and 2 bases from J, with 17 bases between. Germline V gene sequence: CDR1 SGHTA, CDR2 FQGNSA. Sequencing was carried out using lung tumor tissue. The receptor comes from a human donor with non-small cell lung cancer. This chain connects TRBV7-2 to TRBJ1-1; D unclear. Here the CDR3 reads CASIPWAASNTEAFF. Written as DNA, the CDR3 is TGTGCCAGCATCCCATGGGCAGCCAGTAACACTGAAGCTTTCTTT.